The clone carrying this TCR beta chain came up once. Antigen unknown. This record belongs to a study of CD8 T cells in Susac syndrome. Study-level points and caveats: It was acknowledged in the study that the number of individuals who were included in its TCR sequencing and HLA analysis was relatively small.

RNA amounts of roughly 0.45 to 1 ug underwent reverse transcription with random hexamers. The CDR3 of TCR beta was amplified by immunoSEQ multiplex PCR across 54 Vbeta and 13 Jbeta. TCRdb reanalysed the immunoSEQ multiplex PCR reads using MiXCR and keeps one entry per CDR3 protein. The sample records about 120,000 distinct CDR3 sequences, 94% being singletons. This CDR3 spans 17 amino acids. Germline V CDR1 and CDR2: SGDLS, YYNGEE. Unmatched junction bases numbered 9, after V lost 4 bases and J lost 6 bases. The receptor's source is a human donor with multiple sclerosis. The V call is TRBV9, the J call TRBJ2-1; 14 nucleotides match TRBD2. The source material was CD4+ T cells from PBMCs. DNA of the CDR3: TGTGCCAGCAGCCCGAGGGGACTAGCGGGGGCCATCAATGAGCAGTTCTTC. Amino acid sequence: CASSPRGLAGAINEQFF.